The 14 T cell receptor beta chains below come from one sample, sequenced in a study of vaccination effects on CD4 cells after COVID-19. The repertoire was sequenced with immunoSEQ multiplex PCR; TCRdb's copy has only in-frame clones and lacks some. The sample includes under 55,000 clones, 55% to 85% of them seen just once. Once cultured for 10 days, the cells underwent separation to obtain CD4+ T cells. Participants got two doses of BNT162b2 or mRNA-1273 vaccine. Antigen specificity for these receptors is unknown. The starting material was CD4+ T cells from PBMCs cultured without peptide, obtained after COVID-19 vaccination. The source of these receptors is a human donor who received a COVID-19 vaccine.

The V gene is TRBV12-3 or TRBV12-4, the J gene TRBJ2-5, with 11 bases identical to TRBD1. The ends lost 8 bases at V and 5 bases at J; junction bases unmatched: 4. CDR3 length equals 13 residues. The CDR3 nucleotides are TGTGCCAGCGGGGGACAGGGGGATGAGACCCAGTACTTC. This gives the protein CASGGQGDETQYF.

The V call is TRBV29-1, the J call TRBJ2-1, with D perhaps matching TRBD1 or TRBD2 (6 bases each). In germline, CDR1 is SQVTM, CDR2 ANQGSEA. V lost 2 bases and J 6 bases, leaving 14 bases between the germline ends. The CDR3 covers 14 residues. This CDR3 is CSVESPGGGNEQFF. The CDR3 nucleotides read TGCAGCGTTGAAAGCCCCGGAGGGGGCAATGAGCAGTTCTTC.

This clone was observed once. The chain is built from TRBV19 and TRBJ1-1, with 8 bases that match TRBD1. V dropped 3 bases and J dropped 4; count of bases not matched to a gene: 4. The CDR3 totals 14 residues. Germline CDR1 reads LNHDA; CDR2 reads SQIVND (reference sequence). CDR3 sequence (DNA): TGTGCCAGTAGTATCCCGGACAGGGTCACTGAAGCTTTCTTT. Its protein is CASSIPDRVTEAFF.

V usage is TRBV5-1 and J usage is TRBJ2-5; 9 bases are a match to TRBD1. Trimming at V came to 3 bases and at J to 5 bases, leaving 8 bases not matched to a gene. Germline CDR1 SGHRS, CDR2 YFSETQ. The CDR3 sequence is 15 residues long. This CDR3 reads CASSSTGGSLETQYF. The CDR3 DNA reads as TGCGCCAGCAGCTCGACAGGGGGATCTTTGGAGACCCAGTACTTC.

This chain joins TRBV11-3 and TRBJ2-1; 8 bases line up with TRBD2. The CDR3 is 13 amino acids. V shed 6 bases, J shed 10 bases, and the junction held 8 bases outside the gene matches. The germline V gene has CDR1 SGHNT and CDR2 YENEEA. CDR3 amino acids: CASRAPGGTEQFF. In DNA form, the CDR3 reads TGTGCCAGCAGGGCGCCGGGGGGGACCGAGCAGTTCTTC.

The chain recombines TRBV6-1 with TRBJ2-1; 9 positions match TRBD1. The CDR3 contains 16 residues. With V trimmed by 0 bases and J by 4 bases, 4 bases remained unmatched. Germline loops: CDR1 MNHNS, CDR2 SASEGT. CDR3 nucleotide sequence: TGTGCCAGCAGTGAAGCCCACGGGACAGGGTACAATGAGCAGTTCTTC. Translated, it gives CASSEAHGTGYNEQFF.

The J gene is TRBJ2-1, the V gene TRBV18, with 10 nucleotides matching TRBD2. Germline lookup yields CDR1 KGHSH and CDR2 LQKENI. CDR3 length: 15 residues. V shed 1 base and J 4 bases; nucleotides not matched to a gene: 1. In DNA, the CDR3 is TGTGCCAGCTCACCACGGACTAGCGGATACAATGAGCAGTTCTTC. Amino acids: CASSPRTSGYNEQFF.

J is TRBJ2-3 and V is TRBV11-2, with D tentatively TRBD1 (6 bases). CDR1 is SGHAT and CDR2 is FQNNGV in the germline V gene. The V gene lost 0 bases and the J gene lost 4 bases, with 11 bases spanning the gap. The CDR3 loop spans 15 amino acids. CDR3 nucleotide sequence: TGTGCCAGCAGCTTAGACAGGGGTCGCCCAGATACGCAGTATTTT. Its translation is CASSLDRGRPDTQYF.

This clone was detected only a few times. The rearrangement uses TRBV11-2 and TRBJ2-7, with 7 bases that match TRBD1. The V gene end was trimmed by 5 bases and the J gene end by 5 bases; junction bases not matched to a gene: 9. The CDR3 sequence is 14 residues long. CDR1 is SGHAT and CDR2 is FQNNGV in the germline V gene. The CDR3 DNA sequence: TGTGCCAGCAGCGACCAACAGGGGTTGCACGAGCAGTACTTC. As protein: CASSDQQGLHEQYF. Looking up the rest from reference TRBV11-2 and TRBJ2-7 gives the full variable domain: EAGVAQSPRYKIIEKRQSVAFWCNPISGHATLYWYQQILGQGPKLLIQFQNNGVVDDSQLPKDRFSAERLKGVDSTLKIQPAKLEDSAVYLCASSDQQGLHEQYFGPGTRLTVT.

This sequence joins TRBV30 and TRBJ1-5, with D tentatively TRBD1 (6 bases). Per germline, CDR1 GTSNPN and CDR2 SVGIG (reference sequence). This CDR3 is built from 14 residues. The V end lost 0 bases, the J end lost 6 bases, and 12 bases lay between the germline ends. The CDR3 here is CAWSVSTGSQPQHF. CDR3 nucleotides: TGTGCCTGGAGTGTATCGACAGGTAGTCAGCCCCAGCATTTT.

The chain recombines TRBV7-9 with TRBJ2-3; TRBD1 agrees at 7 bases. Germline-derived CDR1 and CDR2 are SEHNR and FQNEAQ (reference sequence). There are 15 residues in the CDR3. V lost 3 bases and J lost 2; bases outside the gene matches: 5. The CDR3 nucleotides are TGTGCCAGCAGCTTTCGGGACAGCTCCACAGATACGCAGTATTTT. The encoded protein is CASSFRDSSTDTQYF.

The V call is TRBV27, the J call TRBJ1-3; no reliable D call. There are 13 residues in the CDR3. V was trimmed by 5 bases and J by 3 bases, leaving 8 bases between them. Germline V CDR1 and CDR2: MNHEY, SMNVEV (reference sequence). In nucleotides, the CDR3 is TGTGCCAGCAGTCCGCAAATTGGAAACACCATATATTTT. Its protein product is CASSPQIGNTIYF.

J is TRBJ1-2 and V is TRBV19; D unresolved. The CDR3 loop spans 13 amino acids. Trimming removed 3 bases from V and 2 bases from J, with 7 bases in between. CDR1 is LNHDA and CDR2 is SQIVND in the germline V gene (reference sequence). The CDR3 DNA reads TGTGCCAGTAGTATTGAACAAAACTATGGCTACACCTTC. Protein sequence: CASSIEQNYGYTF.

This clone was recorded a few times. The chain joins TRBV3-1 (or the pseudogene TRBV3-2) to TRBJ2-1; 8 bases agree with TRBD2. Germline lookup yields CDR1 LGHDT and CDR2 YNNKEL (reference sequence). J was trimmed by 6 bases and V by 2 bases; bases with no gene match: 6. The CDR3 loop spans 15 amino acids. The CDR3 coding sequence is TGTGCCAGCAGCCAACCGGGACTAGGATTCAATGAGCAGTTCTTC. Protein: CASSQPGLGFNEQFF.